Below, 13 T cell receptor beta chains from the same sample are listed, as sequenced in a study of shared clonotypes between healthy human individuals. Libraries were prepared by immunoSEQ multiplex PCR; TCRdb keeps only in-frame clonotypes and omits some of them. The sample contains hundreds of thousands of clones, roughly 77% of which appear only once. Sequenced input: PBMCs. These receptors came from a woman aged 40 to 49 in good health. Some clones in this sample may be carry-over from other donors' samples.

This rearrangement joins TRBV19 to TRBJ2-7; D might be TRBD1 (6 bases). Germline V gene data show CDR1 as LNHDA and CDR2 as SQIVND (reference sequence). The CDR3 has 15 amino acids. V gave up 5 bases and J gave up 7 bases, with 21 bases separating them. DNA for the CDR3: TGTGCCAGTAGTTCAGGGGCAGGGACCCTTTGGGAGCAGTACTTC. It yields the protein CASSSGAGTLWEQYF.

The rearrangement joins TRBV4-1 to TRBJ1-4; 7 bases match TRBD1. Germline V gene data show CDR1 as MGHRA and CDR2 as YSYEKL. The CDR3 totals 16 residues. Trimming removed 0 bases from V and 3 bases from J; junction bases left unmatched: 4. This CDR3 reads CASSQDRGRANEKLFF. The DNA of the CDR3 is TGCGCCAGCAGCCAAGACAGGGGGAGGGCTAATGAAAAACTGTTTTTT.

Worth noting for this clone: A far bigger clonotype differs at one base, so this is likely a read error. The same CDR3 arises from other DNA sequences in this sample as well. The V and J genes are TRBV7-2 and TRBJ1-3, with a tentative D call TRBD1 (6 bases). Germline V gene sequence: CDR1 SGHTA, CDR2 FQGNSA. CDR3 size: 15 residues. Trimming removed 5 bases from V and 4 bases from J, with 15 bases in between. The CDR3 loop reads CASSPDSSTGNTIYF. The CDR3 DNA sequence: TGTGCCAGCAGCCCGGACAGCTCTACGGGAAACACCATATATTTT.

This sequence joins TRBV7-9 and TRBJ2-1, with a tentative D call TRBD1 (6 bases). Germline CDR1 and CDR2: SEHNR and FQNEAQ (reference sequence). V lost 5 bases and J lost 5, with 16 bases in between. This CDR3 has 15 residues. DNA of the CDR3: TGTGCCAGCAGCAGTAGGGGGAGATGGGACAATGAGCAGTTCTTC. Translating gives CASSSRGRWDNEQFF.

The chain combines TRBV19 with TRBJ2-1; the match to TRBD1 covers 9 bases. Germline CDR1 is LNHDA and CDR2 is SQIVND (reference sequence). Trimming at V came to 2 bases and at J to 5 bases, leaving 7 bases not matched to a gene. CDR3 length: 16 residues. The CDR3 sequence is CASSIIPGQGNNEQFF. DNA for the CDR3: TGTGCCAGTAGTATAATCCCGGGACAGGGAAACAATGAGCAGTTCTTC.

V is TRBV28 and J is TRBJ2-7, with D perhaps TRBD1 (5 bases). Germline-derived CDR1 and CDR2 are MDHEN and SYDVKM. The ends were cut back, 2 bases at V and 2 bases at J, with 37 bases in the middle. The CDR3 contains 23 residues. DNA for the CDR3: TGTGCCAGCAGTTTAGTATTCGAGCTGACCCCGTTTAACAGGTCCCCTCGAACCTACGAGCAGTACTTC. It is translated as CASSLVFELTPFNRSPRTYEQYF.

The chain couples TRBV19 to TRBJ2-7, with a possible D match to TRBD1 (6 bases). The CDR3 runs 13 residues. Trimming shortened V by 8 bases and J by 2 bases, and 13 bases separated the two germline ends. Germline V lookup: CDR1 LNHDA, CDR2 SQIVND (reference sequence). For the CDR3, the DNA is TGTGCCAGTTCTTCCAGGGGAACCTACGAGCAGTACTTC. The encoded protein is CASSSRGTYEQYF.

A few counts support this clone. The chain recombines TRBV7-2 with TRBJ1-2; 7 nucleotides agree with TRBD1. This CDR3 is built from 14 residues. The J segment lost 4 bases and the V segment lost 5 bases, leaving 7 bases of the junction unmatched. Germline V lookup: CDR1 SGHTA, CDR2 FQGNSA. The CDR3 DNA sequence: TGTGCCAGCAGCGAGAGCACAGGGGTCTATGGCTACACCTTC. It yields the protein CASSESTGVYGYTF.

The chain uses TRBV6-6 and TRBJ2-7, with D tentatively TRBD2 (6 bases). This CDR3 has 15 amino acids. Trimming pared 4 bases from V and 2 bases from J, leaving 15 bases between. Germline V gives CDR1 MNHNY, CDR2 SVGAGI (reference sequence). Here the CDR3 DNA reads TGTGCCAGCAGTTTTCTTTCGGAGGGACCCTACGAGCAGTACTTC. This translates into CASSFLSEGPYEQYF.

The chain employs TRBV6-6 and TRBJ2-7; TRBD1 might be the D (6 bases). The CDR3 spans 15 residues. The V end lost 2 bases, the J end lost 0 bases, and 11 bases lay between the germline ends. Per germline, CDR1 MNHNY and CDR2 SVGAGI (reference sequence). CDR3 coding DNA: TGTGCCAGCAGTTACGGGGACACAAGCTCCTACGAGCAGTACTTC. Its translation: CASSYGDTSSYEQYF.

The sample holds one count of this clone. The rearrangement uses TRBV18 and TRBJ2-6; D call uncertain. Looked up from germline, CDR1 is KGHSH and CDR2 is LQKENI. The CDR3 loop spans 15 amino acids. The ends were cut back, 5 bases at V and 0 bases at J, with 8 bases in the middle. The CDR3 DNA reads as TGTGCCAGCTCAAGTCTGGCCTCTGGGGCCAACGTCCTGACTTTC. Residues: CASSSLASGANVLTF.

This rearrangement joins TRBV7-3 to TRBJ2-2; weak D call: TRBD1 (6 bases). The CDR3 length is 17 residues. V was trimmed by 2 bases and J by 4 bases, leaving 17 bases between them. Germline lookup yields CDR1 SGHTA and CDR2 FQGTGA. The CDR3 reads CASSLSRSGAGTGELFF. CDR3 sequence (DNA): TGTGCCAGCAGCTTATCCCGCTCAGGGGCAGGCACCGGGGAGCTGTTTTTT.

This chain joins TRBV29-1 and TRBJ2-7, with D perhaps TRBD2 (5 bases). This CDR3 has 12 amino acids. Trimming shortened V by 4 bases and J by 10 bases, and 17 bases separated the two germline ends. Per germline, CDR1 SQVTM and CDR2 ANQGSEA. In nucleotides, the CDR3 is TGCAGCGTTGGTACATTCGGACGGGGACAGTACTTC. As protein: CSVGTFGRGQYF.